A single sample is the source of the 22 T cell receptor beta chains below, sequenced in a study of blood T cell repertoires in COVID-19. Sequencing was performed with immunoSEQ multiplex PCR; in TCRdb, only in-frame clones are kept and a portion is missing. The repertoire has approximately 270,000 clones, roughly 84% of them found once; the top ten carry 0.7% to 1%. The sequenced sample consisted of peripheral blood. The origin of the receptors is a human donor with COVID-19, enrolled during active disease. The donor label of this sample is uncertain.

V is TRBV5-6 and J is TRBJ1-5; 7 bases line up with TRBD1. Germline V CDR1 and CDR2: SGHDT, YYEEEE. J gave up 9 bases and V 4 bases, and 13 bases lay outside the gene matches. This CDR3 has 15 amino acids. CDR3 amino acids: CASSTWTGREGPQHF. CDR3 coding DNA: TGTGCCAGCAGCACCTGGACAGGTCGCGAGGGGCCCCAGCATTTT.

The chain employs TRBV27 and TRBJ2-1, with D possibly being TRBD1 (6 bases). CDR3 size: 15 residues. Per germline, CDR1 MNHEY and CDR2 SMNVEV (reference sequence). Trimming shortened V by 1 base and J by 3 bases, and 10 bases separated the two germline ends. The CDR3 region has the DNA TGTGCCAGCAGTTTATTTGGACAGAGCTACAATGAGCAGTTCTTC. The encoded protein is CASSLFGQSYNEQFF.

Written as DNA, the CDR3 is TGCGCCAGCAGCATGAACCCCCGCGGGCGGGGGAACACTGAAGCTTTCTTT. Amino acid sequence: CASSMNPRGRGNTEAFF. J is TRBJ1-1 and V is TRBV5-1, with no clear D. Germline CDR1 and CDR2: SGHRS and YFSETQ. The V gene lost 4 bases and the J gene lost 1 base, with 20 bases spanning the gap. CDR3 length: 17 residues.

The chain recombines TRBV5-8 with TRBJ1-6; 9 bases match TRBD1. The length of the CDR3 is 16 residues. The germline V gene has CDR1 SGHTS and CDR2 YDEGEE. V dropped 0 bases and J dropped 9; count of bases not matched to a gene: 7. This CDR3 reads CASSLEGTGSGSPLHF. CDR3 bases: TGTGCCAGCAGCTTGGAGGGGACAGGGTCCGGTTCACCCCTCCACTTT.

The V call is TRBV20-1, the J call TRBJ2-7; D unclear. Trimming took off 6 bases at V and 6 bases at J, with 12 bases between the two ends. CDR3 length equals 11 residues. Per germline, CDR1 DFQATT and CDR2 SNEGSKA (reference sequence). In nucleotides, the CDR3 is TGCAGTGCCCCTGGTAGTGGCGAGCAGTACTTC. This translates into CSAPGSGEQYF.

V and J are TRBV5-1 and TRBJ1-2; the D is unclear. V was trimmed by 7 bases and J by 5 bases, leaving 18 bases between them. This CDR3 contains 14 residues. Germline loops: CDR1 SGHRS, CDR2 YFSETQ. This CDR3 reads CASSPPGLHYGYTF. The CDR3 coding sequence is TGCGCCAGCTCCCCCCCCGGACTGCATTATGGCTACACCTTC. The whole variable domain, remainder taken from reference TRBV5-1 and TRBJ1-2, is KAGVTQTPRYLIKTRGQQVTLSCSPISGHRSVSWYQQTPGQGLQFLFEYFSETQRNKGNFPGRFSGRQFSNSRSEMNVSTLELGDSALYLCASSPPGLHYGYTFGSGTRLTVV.

The chain employs TRBV6-5 and TRBJ1-1; no firm D call. Germline V lookup: CDR1 MNHEY, CDR2 SVGAGI. The CDR3 covers 12 residues. Trimming took 6 bases from V and 1 from J, leaving 6 bases between them. The CDR3 DNA is TGTGCCAGCAGATTAGAGAACACTGAAGCTTTCTTT. Translation: CASRLENTEAFF.

The J gene is TRBJ1-1, the V gene TRBV10-3; D is ambiguous. Looked up from germline, CDR1 is ENHRY and CDR2 is SYGVKD. This CDR3 is built from 15 residues. V was trimmed by 5 bases and J by 0 bases, leaving 13 bases between them. Here the CDR3 reads CAISPNEDMNTEAFF. The CDR3 region has the DNA TGTGCCATCAGTCCAAATGAGGATATGAACACTGAAGCTTTCTTT.

V is TRBV19 and J is TRBJ1-1; D gene unclear. CDR3 length equals 14 residues. Germline V gene lookup returns CDR1 LNHDA and CDR2 SQIVND (reference sequence). The V and J ends lost 3 bases and 2 bases respectively, with 10 bases between them. CDR3 in amino acids: CASSMRVLNTEAFF. CDR3 in DNA: TGTGCCAGTAGTATGAGGGTTCTCAACACTGAAGCTTTCTTT.

The gene calls are TRBV5-4 and TRBJ2-4, with 10 bases matching TRBD2. Germline lookup yields CDR1 SGHNT and CDR2 YYREEE (reference sequence). The length of the CDR3 is 16 residues. The trim removed 0 bases at V and 6 bases at J, leaving 6 bases unmatched. CDR3 protein: CASSLAASGSPNIQYF. CDR3 DNA: TGTGCCAGCAGCTTGGCGGCTAGCGGGAGCCCAAACATTCAGTACTTC.

Notes on this clone: Other nucleotide sequences in the sample specify the same CDR3. V gene TRBV14 combines with J gene TRBJ2-1, with TRBD2 matching 13 bases. This CDR3 has 15 residues. Per the germline V gene, CDR1 is SGHDN and CDR2 is FVKESK. The V gene end was trimmed by 1 base and the J gene end by 6 bases; junction bases not matched to a gene: 0. CDR3: CASSQGLAGGNEQFF. As DNA, the CDR3 is TGTGCCAGCAGCCAAGGACTAGCGGGAGGCAATGAGCAGTTCTTC.

The V gene is TRBV7-2, the J gene TRBJ1-2; the D gene is possibly TRBD1 (6 bases). Germline assignment: CDR1 SGHTA and CDR2 FQGNSA. The CDR3 loop spans 16 amino acids. V was shortened by 1 base and J by 3 bases, with 15 bases between the two germline ends. CDR3 amino acids: CASSLDSPGGHYGYTF. The DNA for the CDR3 is TGTGCCAGCAGCTTAGATTCCCCTGGGGGCCACTATGGCTACACCTTC.

This sequence joins TRBV7-3 and TRBJ1-6; tentatively, D is TRBD1 (5 bases). Germline assignment: CDR1 SGHTA and CDR2 FQGTGA. The CDR3 has 14 residues. With 1 base removed from V and 8 bases from J, the gap between germline ends came to 9 bases. The CDR3 loop reads CASSLRGEHSPLHF. For the CDR3, the DNA is TGTGCCAGCAGCTTAAGGGGGGAGCATTCACCCCTCCACTTT.

The chain carries TRBV24-1 and TRBJ2-7; unclear D gene. V was trimmed by 6 bases and J by 6 bases, leaving 20 bases between them. From germline, CDR1 is KGHDR and CDR2 SFDVKD. The CDR3 runs to 15 residues. CDR3 DNA sequence: TGTGCCACCAGTCGTGATGACCCGAGGATGGGCGAGCAGTACTTC. Its protein is CATSRDDPRMGEQYF.

This chain connects TRBV27 to TRBJ2-7; no clear D. Per the germline V gene, CDR1 is MNHEY and CDR2 is SMNVEV (reference sequence). The CDR3 runs 13 residues. Trimming stripped 4 bases from V and 3 bases from J, with 10 bases between. The CDR3 nucleotides read TGTGCCAGCAGTTGGCAGGTTGGCTACGAGCAGTACTTC. As protein: CASSWQVGYEQYF.

V is TRBV11-2 and J is TRBJ1-1, with D possibly being TRBD1 (5 bases). This CDR3 spans 15 amino acids. The V and J ends lost 0 bases and 1 base respectively, with 9 bases between them. The germline CDR1 and CDR2 sequences are SGHAT and FQNNGV. CDR3: CASSLDRTGNTEAFF. CDR3 nucleotides: TGTGCCAGCAGCTTAGATCGAACAGGGAACACTGAAGCTTTCTTT.

This chain links TRBV5-1 with TRBJ2-7; 9 nucleotides match TRBD2. Germline V gene lookup returns CDR1 SGHRS and CDR2 YFSETQ. V dropped 1 base and J dropped 7; count of bases not matched to a gene: 9. This CDR3 has 15 amino acids. The CDR3, as DNA: TGCGCCAGCAGCTTGAAGGTAGCGGGAGATGGGGAGCAGTACTTC. Translating gives CASSLKVAGDGEQYF.

V and J are TRBV11-3 and TRBJ2-5; 14 nucleotides agree with TRBD2. The CDR3 spans 17 residues. V lost 2 bases and J lost 3; bases outside the gene matches: 5. Germline loops: CDR1 SGHNT, CDR2 YENEEA. The CDR3: CASSLTRLAGGKETQYF. DNA of the CDR3: TGTGCCAGCAGCTTAACCCGACTAGCGGGAGGGAAAGAGACCCAGTACTTC. The full variable domain, rest sourced from reference TRBV11-3 and TRBJ2-5, is EAGVVQSPRYKIIEKKQPVAFWCNPISGHNTLYWYLQNLGQGPELLIRYENEEAVDDSQLPKDRFSAERLKGVDSTLKIQPAELGDSAVYLCASSLTRLAGGKETQYFGPGTRLLVL.

The chain is built from TRBV7-2 and TRBJ1-1; 7 bases map to TRBD1. This CDR3 is 14 amino acids long. V lost 3 bases to trimming and J lost 10 bases; unmatched junction nucleotides: 11. CDR1 SGHTA and CDR2 FQGNSA come from the germline V gene. The CDR3 sequence is CASSFLQGNIGAFF. The DNA of the CDR3 is TGTGCCAGCAGCTTCCTACAGGGGAACATTGGAGCTTTCTTT.

J is TRBJ1-5 and V is TRBV7-3; no firm D call. Trimming took 3 bases from V and 2 from J, leaving 5 bases between them. The germline V gene encodes CDR1 SGHTA and CDR2 FQGTGA. The CDR3 extends over 13 amino acids. The DNA for the CDR3 is TGTGCCAGCAGCTTGAGGGGCAATCAGCCCCAGCATTTT. Its protein is CASSLRGNQPQHF.

The CDR3 sequence is CASSVRQDLYNSPLHF. CDR3 DNA: TGTGCCAGCAGCGTTAGACAGGATCTTTATAATTCACCCCTCCACTTT. The rearrangement links TRBV9 to TRBJ1-6; possible D gene TRBD1, 6 bases. The V gene's germline CDR1 is SGDLS and CDR2 YYNGEE. The CDR3 spans 16 residues. The ends were cut back, 2 bases at V and 4 bases at J, with 13 bases in the middle.

This clone was counted only a few times. The V gene is TRBV24-1, the J gene TRBJ2-5, with 9 bases aligning to TRBD1. The CDR3 is made up of 16 amino acids. The V gene end was trimmed by 4 bases and the J gene end by 5 bases; junction bases not matched to a gene: 10. Germline-derived CDR1 and CDR2 are KGHDR and SFDVKD. Written as DNA, the CDR3 is TGTGCCACCAGTGACGCGGGACAGGGTCATAGGGAGACCCAGTACTTC. This sequence encodes CATSDAGQGHRETQYF.